A single TCR beta chain is shown here with its context. This clone was seen a single time. Its recognized antigen is unknown. No much larger clonotype is one base removed from it; base qualities were not supplied. V and J are trimmed by 4 bases and 5 bases, and the gene matches miss 10 bases of the junction. The CDR3 starts with the cysteine, ends with the phenylalanine, and has 15 residues. The CDR3 DNA has 45 bases and is translated from base 1. The germline V gene gives CDR1 as SGHDN and CDR2 as FVKESK. Repertoire analyses used under 10 healthy control donors as the comparison group. Before genomic DNA extraction, CD8+ T cells without CD4 were isolated from blood. The library was made by the immunoSEQ multiplex PCR assay. Genomic DNA from the sorted T-cell subsets was used to amplify rearranged TCR beta chain products, which were then sequenced. As for how the authors treated the data: Shannon entropy and Simpson indices were used to measure the diversity of productive TCR beta rearrangements in each repertoire. Clonal expansion was assessed by the summed frequency of the 100 most abundant productive TCR beta clonotypes among total reads. A self-reactivity index based on amino acid usage at CDR3beta positions 6 and 7 was applied to the TRB repertoires. Two-way ANOVA was used for repertoire analyses, and Student t or Mann-Whitney tests were used for flow cytometric analyses. Drawn from immuneACCESS, this table holds only the in-frame rearrangements with V and J called that TCRdb kept. Clones are partly lost; checked studies trace under half to an unresolved V gene and leave the rest unexplained. D and trimming come from the DNA, and the V and J calls and clone size come from that table. This sample gives around 37,000 clones in total; approximately 89% of them show up just once. Jointly, the top ten make up roughly 13% of the sample.

These data originate in a study of regulatory and conventional T cells in RAG deficiency (TCRdb year 2017). Notes on the research overall: To compare the diversity and composition of the repertoires of Treg, conventional CD4+ and CD8+ T cells between RAG-deficient patients and healthy controls, the study applied high-throughput TCR beta sequencing.

Findings and caveats that apply to the study as a whole: Markedly lower Shannon entropy and higher Simpson indices were observed in RAG-deficient patients than in control T-cell subpopulations. Sorted CD25-high CD127-low cells from Omenn syndrome patients may represent peripherally activated cells rather than bona fide Treg cells. All patient T-cell subsets had shorter CDR3 lengths; Omenn syndrome patients showed >80% Treg-Tconv repertoire overlap at nucleotide and amino acid level. In Omenn syndrome and CID/AS patients compared with controls, 85 to 100-fold fewer unique TCR beta sequences were detected from Treg cells, versus roughly 10-fold fewer for other subsets. Some T-cell subset analyses were not done for some subjects.

The sample was also reused in another study, on regulatory T cells. As that second paper reports: For the multiplex PCR, 52 forward TRBV primers and 13 reverse TRBJ primers were used, and amplification bias was corrected with both assay-based and computational methods. Patient repertoires showed restricted unique TRB V-J pairs and skewed V and J gene usage, most marked in regulatory T cells. Between CD3G-deficient patients and healthy controls, the study compared T-cell receptor beta repertoires in sorted regulatory T cells, conventional CD4+ T cells and CD8+ T cells. Peripheral blood mononuclear cells were isolated by Ficoll density separation. A FACSAria cell sorter was used to isolate CD3+ CD8+ CD4- T cells. Rearranged TRB loci were amplified from genomic DNA by multiplex PCR within the immunoSEQ assay. An Illumina HiSeq platform was used to sequence the TRB amplicons. Custom algorithms error-filtered the raw sequences and aligned the raw sequences to reference gene sequences, after which the immunoSEQ online tools were used for analysis. Productive and nonproductive TRB rearrangement frequencies were evaluated among both unique and total sequences. Prism software was used to run t tests, Mann-Whitney tests or two-way ANOVA for comparisons between groups.

The sequenced sample consisted of CD8+ T cells sorted from blood. Recombination joined TRBV14 with TRBJ2-5, and TRBD2 aligns with 7 junction nucleotides. The receptor comes from a human donor in good health. This receptor has the CDR3 CASSLPQRGVETQYF. The nucleotide sequence reads TGTGCCAGCAGCCTTCCTCAGCGGGGTGTGGAGACCCAGTACTTC.